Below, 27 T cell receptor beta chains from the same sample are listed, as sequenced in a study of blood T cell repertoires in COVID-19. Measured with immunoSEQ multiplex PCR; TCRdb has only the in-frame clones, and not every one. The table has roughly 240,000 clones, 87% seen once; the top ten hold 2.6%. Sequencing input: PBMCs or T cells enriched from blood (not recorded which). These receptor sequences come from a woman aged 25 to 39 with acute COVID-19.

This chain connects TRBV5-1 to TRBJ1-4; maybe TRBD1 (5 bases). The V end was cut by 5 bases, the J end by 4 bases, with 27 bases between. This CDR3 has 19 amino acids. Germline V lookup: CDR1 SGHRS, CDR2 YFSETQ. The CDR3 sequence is CASSTGDGRGATHNEKLFF. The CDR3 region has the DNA TGCGCCAGCAGTACGGGGGATGGGCGAGGGGCGACTCATAATGAAAAACTGTTTTTT.

The CDR3 protein is CASSISGRGGTDTQYF. The CDR3 nucleotides are TGTGCCAGTAGTATATCTGGGCGGGGGGGCACAGATACGCAGTATTTT. The chain uses TRBV19 and TRBJ2-3; 8 nucleotides align to TRBD2. The CDR3 is 16 residues long. Germline V gene lookup returns CDR1 LNHDA and CDR2 SQIVND (reference sequence). V gave up 2 bases and J gave up 1 base; unmatched junction bases: 5.

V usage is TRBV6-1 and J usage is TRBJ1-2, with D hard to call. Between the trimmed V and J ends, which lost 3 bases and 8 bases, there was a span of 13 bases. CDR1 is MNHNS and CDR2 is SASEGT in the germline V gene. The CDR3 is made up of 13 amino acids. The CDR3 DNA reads TGTGCCAGCAGTGACCGCCTAAAACCGGGCTACACCTTC. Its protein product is CASSDRLKPGYTF.

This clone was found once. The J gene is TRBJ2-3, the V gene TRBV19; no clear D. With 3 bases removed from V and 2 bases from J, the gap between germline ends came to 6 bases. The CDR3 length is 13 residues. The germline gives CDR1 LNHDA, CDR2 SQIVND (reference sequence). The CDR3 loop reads CASSIALTDTQYF. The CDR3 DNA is TGTGCCAGTAGTATTGCACTCACAGATACGCAGTATTTT.

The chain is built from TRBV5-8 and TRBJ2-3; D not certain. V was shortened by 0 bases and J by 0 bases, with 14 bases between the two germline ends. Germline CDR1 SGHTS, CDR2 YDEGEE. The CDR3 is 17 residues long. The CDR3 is CASSLARQLTSTDTQYF. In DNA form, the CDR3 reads TGTGCCAGCAGCTTGGCCCGACAACTCACCAGCACAGATACGCAGTATTTT.

The CDR3 reads CASSRGYNSPLHF. The CDR3 DNA is TGTGCCAGCAGCAGGGGTTATAATTCACCCCTCCACTTT. V gene TRBV11-3 combines with J gene TRBJ1-6; TRBD1 is a possible D gene (5 bases). The CDR3 contains 13 residues. Between the trimmed V and J ends, which lost 5 bases and 4 bases, there was a span of 6 bases. In germline, CDR1 is SGHNT, CDR2 YENEEA.

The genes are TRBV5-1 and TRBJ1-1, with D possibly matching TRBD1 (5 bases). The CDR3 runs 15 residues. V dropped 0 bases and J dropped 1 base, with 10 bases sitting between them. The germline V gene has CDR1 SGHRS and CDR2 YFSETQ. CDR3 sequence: CASSLARGWNTEAFF. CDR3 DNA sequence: TGCGCCAGCAGCTTGGCAAGGGGTTGGAACACTGAAGCTTTCTTT.

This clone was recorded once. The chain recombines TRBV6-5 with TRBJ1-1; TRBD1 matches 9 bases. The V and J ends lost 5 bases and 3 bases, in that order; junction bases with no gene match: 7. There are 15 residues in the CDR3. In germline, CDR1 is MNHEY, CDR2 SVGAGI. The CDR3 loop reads CASSPGQGSDTEAFF. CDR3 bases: TGTGCCAGCAGTCCGGGACAGGGATCGGACACTGAAGCTTTCTTT.

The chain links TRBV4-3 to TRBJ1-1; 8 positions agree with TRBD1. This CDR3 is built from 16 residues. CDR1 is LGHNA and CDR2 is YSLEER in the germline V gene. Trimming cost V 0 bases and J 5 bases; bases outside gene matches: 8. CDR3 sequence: CASSQDPGRGRTEAFF. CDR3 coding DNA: TGCGCCAGCAGCCAAGATCCCGGCAGGGGGCGAACTGAAGCTTTCTTT.

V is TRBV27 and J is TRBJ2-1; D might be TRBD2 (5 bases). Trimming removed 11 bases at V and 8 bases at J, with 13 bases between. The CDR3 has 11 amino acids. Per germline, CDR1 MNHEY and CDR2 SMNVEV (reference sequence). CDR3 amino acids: CAANLGDEQFF. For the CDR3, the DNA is TGTGCCGCCAACCTCGGGGATGAGCAGTTCTTC.

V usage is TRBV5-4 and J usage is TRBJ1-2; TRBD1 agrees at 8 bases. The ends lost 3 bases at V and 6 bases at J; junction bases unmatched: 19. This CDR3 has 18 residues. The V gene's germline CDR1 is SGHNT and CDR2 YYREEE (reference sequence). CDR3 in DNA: TGTGCCAGCAGCTGGGCCAAAGTCCAGGGGGCGGGTGGAAATGGCTACACCTTC. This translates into CASSWAKVQGAGGNGYTF.

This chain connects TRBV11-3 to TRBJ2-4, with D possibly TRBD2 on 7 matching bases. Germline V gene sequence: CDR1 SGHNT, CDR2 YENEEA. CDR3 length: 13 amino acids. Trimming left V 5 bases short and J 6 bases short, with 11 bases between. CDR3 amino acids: CASSQGGGNIQYF. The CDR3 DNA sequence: TGTGCCAGCAGCCAGGGAGGGGGAAACATTCAGTACTTC.

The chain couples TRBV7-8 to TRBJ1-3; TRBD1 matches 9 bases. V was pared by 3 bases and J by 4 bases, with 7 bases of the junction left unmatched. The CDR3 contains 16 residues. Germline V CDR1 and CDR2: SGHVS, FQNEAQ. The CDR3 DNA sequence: TGTGCCAGCAGCTTTACCGGGACAGGGAACGGAAACACCATATATTTT. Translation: CASSFTGTGNGNTIYF.

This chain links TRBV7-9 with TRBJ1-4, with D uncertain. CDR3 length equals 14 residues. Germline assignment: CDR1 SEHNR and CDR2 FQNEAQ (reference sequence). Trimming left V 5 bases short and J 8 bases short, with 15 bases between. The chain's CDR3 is CASSPEGGSEKLFF. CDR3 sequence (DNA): TGTGCCAGCAGCCCTGAGGGAGGGAGCGAAAAACTGTTTTTT.

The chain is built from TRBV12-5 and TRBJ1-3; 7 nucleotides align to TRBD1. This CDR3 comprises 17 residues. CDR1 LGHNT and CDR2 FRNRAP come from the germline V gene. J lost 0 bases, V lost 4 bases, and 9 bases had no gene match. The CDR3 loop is CASGSSLDRDSGNTIYF. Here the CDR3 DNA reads TGTGCTAGTGGTTCCTCCCTTGACAGGGACTCTGGAAACACCATATATTTT.

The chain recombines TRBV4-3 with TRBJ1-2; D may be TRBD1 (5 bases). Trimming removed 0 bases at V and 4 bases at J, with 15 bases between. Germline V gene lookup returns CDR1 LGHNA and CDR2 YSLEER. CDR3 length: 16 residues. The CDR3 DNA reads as TGCGCCAGCAGCCAAGATACGCGCCTAGGGGTCTATGGCTACACCTTC. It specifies CASSQDTRLGVYGYTF.

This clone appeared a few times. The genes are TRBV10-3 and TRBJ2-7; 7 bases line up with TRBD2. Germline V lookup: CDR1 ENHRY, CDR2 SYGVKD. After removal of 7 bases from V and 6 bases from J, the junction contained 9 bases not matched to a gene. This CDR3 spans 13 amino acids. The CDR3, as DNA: TGTGCCATCACCTTCGGACTAGGCAGCGAGCAGTACTTC. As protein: CAITFGLGSEQYF.

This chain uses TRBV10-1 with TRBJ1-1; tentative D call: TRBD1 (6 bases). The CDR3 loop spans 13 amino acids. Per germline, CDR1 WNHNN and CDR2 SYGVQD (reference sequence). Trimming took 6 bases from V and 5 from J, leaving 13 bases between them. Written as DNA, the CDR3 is TGCGCCAGCAGCCAAGGGGGGGCTACTGAAGCTTTCTTT. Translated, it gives CASSQGGATEAFF.

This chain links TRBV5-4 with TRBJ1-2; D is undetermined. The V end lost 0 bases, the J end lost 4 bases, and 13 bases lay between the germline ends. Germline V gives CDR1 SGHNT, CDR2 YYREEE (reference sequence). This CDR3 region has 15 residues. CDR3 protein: CASSLVGQDRYGYTF. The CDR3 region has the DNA TGTGCCAGCAGCTTGGTGGGCCAGGATCGCTATGGCTACACCTTC.

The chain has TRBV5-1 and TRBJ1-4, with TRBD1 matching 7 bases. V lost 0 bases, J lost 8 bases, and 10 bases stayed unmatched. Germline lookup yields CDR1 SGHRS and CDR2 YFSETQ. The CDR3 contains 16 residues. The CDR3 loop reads CASSLDRTGPEEKLFF. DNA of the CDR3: TGCGCCAGCAGCTTGGACCGGACAGGCCCGGAAGAAAAACTGTTTTTT.

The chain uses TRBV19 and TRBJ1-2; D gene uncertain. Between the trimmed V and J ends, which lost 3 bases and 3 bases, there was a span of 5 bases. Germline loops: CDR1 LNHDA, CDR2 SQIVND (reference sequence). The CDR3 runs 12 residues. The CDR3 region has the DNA TGTGCCAGTAGTATTCCGGACTATGGCTACACCTTC. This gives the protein CASSIPDYGYTF.

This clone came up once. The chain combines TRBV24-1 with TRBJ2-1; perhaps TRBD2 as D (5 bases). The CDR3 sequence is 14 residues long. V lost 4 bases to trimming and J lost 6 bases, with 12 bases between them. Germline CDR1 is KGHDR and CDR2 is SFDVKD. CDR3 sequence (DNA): TGTGCCACCAGTGACGGGGTTCAGGCCAATGAGCAGTTCTTC. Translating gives CATSDGVQANEQFF.

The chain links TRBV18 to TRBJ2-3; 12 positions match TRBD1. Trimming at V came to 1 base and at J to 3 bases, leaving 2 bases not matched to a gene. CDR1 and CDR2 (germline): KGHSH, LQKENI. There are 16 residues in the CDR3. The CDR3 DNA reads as TGTGCCAGCTCACCACGGGACAGGGGGCTAACAGATACGCAGTATTTT. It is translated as CASSPRDRGLTDTQYF.

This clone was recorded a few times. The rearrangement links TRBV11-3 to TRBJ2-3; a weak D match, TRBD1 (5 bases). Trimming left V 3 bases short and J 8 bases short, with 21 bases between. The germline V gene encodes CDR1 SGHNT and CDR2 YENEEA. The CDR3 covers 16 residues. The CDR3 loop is CASSFTGEHTRATQYF. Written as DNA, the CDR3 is TGTGCCAGCAGCTTTACAGGTGAACACACAAGGGCTACGCAGTATTTT.

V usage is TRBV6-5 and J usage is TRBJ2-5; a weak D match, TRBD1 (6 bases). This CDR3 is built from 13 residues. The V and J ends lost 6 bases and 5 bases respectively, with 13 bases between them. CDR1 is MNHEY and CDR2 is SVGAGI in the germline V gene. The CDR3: CASRGTTKETQYF. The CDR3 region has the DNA TGTGCCAGCAGGGGGACAACCAAGGAGACCCAGTACTTC.

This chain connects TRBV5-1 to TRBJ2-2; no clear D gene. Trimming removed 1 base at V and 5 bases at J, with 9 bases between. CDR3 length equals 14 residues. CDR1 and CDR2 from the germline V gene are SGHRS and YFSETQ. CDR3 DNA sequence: TGCGCCAGCAGCTTGTCCATCCATACCGGGGAGCTGTTTTTT. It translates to CASSLSIHTGELFF. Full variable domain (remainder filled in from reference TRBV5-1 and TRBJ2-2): KAGVTQTPRYLIKTRGQQVTLSCSPISGHRSVSWYQQTPGQGLQFLFEYFSETQRNKGNFPGRFSGRQFSNSRSEMNVSTLELGDSALYLCASSLSIHTGELFFGEGSRLTVL.

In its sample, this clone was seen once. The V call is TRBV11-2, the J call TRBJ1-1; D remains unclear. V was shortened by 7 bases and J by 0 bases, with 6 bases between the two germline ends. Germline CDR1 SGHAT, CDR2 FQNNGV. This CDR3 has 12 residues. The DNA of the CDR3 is TGTGCCAGCACCTCAGTGAACACTGAAGCTTTCTTT. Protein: CASTSVNTEAFF.